This T cell receptor beta chain was identified during a study of T cells and Merkel cell carcinoma outcomes. CDR1 and CDR2 from the germline V gene are SGHTA and FQGNSA. Deletions cut 0 bases from V and 4 bases from J, with 18 bases between. CDR3 length equals 17 residues. This clone was counted a few times. The repertoire was sequenced with immunoSEQ multiplex PCR; TCRdb's copy has only in-frame clones and lacks some. The sample lists under 2,500 clones, more than 85% occurring once. The sequenced sample was tumor tissue from Merkel cell carcinoma. This rearrangement joins TRBV7-2 to TRBJ1-1, with a possible D match to TRBD1 (5 bases). The origin of this receptor is a human donor with Merkel cell carcinoma. The CDR3 loop reads CASSLATAGGGGTEAFF. The CDR3 DNA sequence: TGTGCCAGCAGCTTAGCCACAGCAGGAGGCGGGGGCACTGAAGCTTTCTTT.